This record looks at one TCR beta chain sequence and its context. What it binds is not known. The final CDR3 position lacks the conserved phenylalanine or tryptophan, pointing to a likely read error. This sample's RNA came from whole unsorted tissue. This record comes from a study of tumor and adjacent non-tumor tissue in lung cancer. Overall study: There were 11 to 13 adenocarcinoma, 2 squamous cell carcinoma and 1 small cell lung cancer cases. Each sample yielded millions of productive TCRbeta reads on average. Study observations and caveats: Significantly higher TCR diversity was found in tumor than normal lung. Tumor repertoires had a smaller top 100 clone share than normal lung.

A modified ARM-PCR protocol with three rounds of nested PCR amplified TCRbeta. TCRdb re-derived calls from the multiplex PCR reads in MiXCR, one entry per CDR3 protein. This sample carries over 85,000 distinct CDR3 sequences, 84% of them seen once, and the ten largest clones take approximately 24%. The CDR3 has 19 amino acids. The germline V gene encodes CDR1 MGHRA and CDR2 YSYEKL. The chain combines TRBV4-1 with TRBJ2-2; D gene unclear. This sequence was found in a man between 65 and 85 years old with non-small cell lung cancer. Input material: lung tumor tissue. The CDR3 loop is CASSQVSFWAVSVTRELFL. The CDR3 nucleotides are TGCGCCAGCAGCCAAGTTTCATTTTGGGCGGTATCAGTCACCCGGGAGCTGTTTCTT.